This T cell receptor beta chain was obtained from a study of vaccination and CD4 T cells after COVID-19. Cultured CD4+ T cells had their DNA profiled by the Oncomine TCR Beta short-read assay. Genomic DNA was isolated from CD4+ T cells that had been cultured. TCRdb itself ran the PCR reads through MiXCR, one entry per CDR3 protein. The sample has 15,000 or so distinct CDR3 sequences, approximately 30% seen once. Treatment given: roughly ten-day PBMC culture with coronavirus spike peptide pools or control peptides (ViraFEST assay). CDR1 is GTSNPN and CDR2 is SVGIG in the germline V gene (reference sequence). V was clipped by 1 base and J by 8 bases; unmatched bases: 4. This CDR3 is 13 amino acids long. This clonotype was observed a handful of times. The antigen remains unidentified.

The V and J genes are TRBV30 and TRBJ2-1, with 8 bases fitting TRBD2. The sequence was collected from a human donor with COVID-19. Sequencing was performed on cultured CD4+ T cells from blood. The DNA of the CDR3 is TGTGCCTGGAGTGGTTCGGGGGGGGATGAGCAGTTCTTC. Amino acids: CAWSGSGGDEQFF.